Below, one T cell receptor (beta chain) is given with its context. The data were obtained in a study of shared clonotypes between healthy human individuals. In the study overall: The plates for each donor numbered three CD4 naive, three CD4 memory, two CD8 naive and one CD8 memory.

Here immunoSEQ multiplex PCR was the method, and the copy in TCRdb shows in-frame clones only, minus some. The sample lists millions of clones; 85% to 95% were seen once. The CDR3 runs 15 residues. Per the germline V gene, CDR1 is SGHRS and CDR2 is YFSETQ. V was trimmed by 4 bases and J by 8 bases, leaving 19 bases between them. Sequences were obtained from naive CD4+ T cells sorted from blood. Sample subset: CD45RA+ positively selected. The TCR originated in a man aged 18 to 29 in good health. The chain is built from TRBV5-1 and TRBJ2-1, with TRBD2 as a possible D gene (6 bases). This CDR3 is CASSPGRGEIDEQFF. Here the CDR3 DNA reads TGCGCCAGCAGCCCGGGACGCGGGGAGATCGATGAGCAGTTCTTC.